The 5 T cell receptor beta chains below come from one sample, sequenced in a study of T cell responses to AZD1222 COVID-19 vaccine. TCRdb keeps only in-frame clones here, not all; method: immunoSEQ multiplex PCR. Of 150,000 to 200,000 clones detected, roughly 92% appear once; the ten largest clones hold about 3%. Specimen: peripheral blood, collected on day 0 of AZD1222 vaccination. These receptor sequences come from an adult in good health.

In nucleotides, the CDR3 is TGCGCCAGCAGTACTCAGGGGACCCGAGAGACCCAGTACTTC. This codes for CASSTQGTRETQYF. The gene calls are TRBV5-1 and TRBJ2-5; D may be TRBD1 (6 bases). V was shortened by 5 bases and J by 4 bases, with 15 bases between the two germline ends. CDR1 SGHRS and CDR2 YFSETQ come from the germline V gene. This CDR3 is built from 14 residues.

The chain employs TRBV12-3 or TRBV12-4 and TRBJ1-1; D perhaps matches TRBD1 (5 bases). The CDR3 contains 13 residues. Between the trimmed V and J ends, which lost 3 bases and 6 bases, there was a span of 11 bases. CDR3 DNA sequence: TGTGCCAGCAGTTTGAGGGAAGGGGCTGAAGCTTTCTTT. This translates into CASSLREGAEAFF.

The V call is TRBV3-1 (or the pseudogene TRBV3-2), the J call TRBJ1-5; tentative D call: TRBD1 (5 bases). This CDR3 region has 14 residues. The germline V gene has CDR1 LGHDT and CDR2 YNNKEL (reference sequence). V was trimmed by 1 base and J by 2 bases, leaving 6 bases between them. CDR3 sequence (DNA): TGTGCCAGCAGCCAAGGGGACGGCAATCAGCCCCAGCATTTT. This translates into CASSQGDGNQPQHF.

The chain has TRBV4-1 and TRBJ1-3; D uncertain. This CDR3 has 17 amino acids. V lost 1 base and J 4 bases, leaving 17 bases between the germline ends. Per the germline V gene, CDR1 is MGHRA and CDR2 is YSYEKL. The chain's CDR3 is CASSQARGFGAGNTIYF. The DNA for the CDR3 is TGCGCCAGCAGCCAAGCCCGTGGGTTCGGAGCAGGAAACACCATATATTTT.

V is TRBV24-1 and J is TRBJ2-5; a weak D match, TRBD1 (6 bases). The V end lost 7 bases, the J end lost 3 bases, and 11 bases lay between the germline ends. Germline V gives CDR1 KGHDR, CDR2 SFDVKD. The CDR3 consists of 13 residues. The CDR3 loop is CATSDRDKETQYF. Here the CDR3 DNA reads TGTGCCACCAGCGACCGGGACAAAGAGACCCAGTACTTC.